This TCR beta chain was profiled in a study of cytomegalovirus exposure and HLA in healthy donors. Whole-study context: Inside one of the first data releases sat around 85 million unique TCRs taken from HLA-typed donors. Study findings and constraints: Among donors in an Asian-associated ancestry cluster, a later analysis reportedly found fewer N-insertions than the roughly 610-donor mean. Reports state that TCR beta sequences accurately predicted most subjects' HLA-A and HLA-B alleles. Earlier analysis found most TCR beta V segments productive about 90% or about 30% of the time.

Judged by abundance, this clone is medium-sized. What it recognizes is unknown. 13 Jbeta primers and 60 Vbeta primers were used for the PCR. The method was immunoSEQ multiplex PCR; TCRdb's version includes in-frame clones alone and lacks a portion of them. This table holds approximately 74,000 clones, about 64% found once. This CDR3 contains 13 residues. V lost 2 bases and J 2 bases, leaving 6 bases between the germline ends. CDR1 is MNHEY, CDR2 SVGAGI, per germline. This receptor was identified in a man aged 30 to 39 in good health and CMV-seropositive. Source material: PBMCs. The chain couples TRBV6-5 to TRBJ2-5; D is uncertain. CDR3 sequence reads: CASSYAEQETQYF. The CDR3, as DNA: TGTGCCAGCAGTTACGCAGAACAAGAGACCCAGTACTTC.